The rows below give T cell receptor beta chains drawn from one sample of a study of T-cell memory formation after mild COVID-19. TCRdb fed the 5' RACE reads into MiXCR, producing one record per CDR3 protein. The sample records around 400,000 distinct CDR3 sequences, approximately 25% being singletons. Sequencing was carried out using PBMCs or a T cell subset sorted from them (not recorded which). These receptors were taken from an adult woman who had mild COVID-19 (a few samples of this study predate the infection). Cell type and time point are not known. Each CDR3 is given without its conserved first and last residue.

v_gene: TRBV23-1
len: 14
CDR3aa: ASSRTSGGSVNEQF

v_gene: TRBV7-9
len: 13
CDR3aa: ASSSTWDRAPEQY

v_gene: TRBV28
len: 12
CDR3aa: ASSLLGGVGEQF

v_gene: TRBV15
len: 11
CDR3aa: ATSSGRRETQY

v_gene: TRBV4-2
len: 13
CDR3aa: ASSQGRQGRETQY

v_gene: TRBV6-5
len: 13
CDR3aa: ASSYDKGWGGELF

v_gene: TRBV7-3
len: 11
CDR3aa: ASSLTSPLVAF

v_gene: TRBV20-1
len: 11
CDR3aa: SPRVGGRGTQY

v_gene: TRBV10-3
len: 14
CDR3aa: AISEPGRRIQETQY

v_gene: TRBV7-6
len: 12
CDR3aa: ASSLADVAQTQY

v_gene: TRBV4-3
len: 15
CDR3aa: ASSQDVAGWGTDTQY